This T cell receptor beta chain was documented in a study of glioma-infiltrating T cells after dendritic cell vaccination (dated by TCRdb to the mid-2010s). About the study as a whole: Of the approximately 15 glioblastoma patients in the cohort, all drawn from Phase I and II dendritic cell vaccination trials, 9 were newly diagnosed and 6 had recurrent disease. Between about 2003 and 2012, patients were given autologous tumor lysate-pulsed dendritic cell vaccination. The vaccine was prepared from monocyte-derived dendritic cells that were cultured for 6 to 7 days with IL-4 and GM-CSF and then pulsed overnight with autologous tumor lysate. Three intradermal dendritic cell vaccine injections were administered to patients at biweekly intervals in the arm below the axilla. In glioblastoma patients vaccinated with dendritic cells, deep sequencing of TCR beta CDR3 regions served to measure tumor-infiltrating lymphocyte content and to compare repertoires between tumor and blood. Survival after dendritic cell vaccination was correlated with TCR sequencing metrics such as TIL content and the overlap between tumor and blood repertoires.

With respect to this clone: No antigen is known for it. Base qualities are missing; no much larger clone stands one base away.

Using the immunoSEQ assay, TCRB CDR3 regions were amplified from approximately 2 micrograms of genomic DNA, or from all available DNA when less than that was on hand. The multiplex PCR relied on 60 forward primers for TCR V beta segments and 13 reverse primers for J beta segments. To estimate the number of reads per starting template, synthetic control templates were added to each sample at limiting dilution. The Illumina HiSeq System generated sequencing reads of 87 bp. The authors' analysis ran thus. PCR and sequencing errors were removed by a nearest neighbor algorithm that merged closely related sequences. TCR overlap was measured as the percentage of unique tumor TCR beta sequences that were also present in the peripheral blood of the same patient. The immuneACCESS repertoire file appears here via TCRdb, limited to in-frame rearrangements. These files lack a portion of the clones; in checked studies, under half of the deficit traces to unresolved V genes, and the cause of the others is not known. D and trimming come from the DNA, and the V and J calls and clone size come from that table. The sample table records around 78,000 clones; 75% to 90% of these occur just once. Approximately 8% of the sample belongs to the ten largest clones.

This specimen's time point label, per the study, means: after dendritic cell vaccination, including at tumor progression/relapse. Patients were selected for having adequate residual fresh-frozen tumor tissue and more than two years of available survival data. Molecular status otherwise varied across the glioblastoma patients, but none of them carried an isocitrate dehydrogenase mutation. PBMC were collected before vaccination, two weeks after the third vaccination, and at tumor progression if progression occurred. The Qiagen DNeasy Blood extraction Kit was used for extraction of genomic DNA. Trimming costs V 4 bases and J 0 bases, and their ends lie 8 bases apart. Per the germline V gene (reference sequence), LNHDA is the CDR1 and SQIVND is the CDR2. The cysteine opens and the phenylalanine closes a CDR3 of 14 amino acids. CDR3 DNA only is kept here, 42 bases in frame from base 1. Study-wide conclusions, independent of this receptor: Higher estimated pretreatment TIL content predicted longer time to progression and overall survival after dendritic cell vaccination. The cohort was small and heterogeneous, few patients had complete blood and tumor sets, and even fewer had initial-recurrent tumor pairs. The three-group TCR overlap response model was described as speculative and requiring prospective validation. No direct relationship between TCR clonality and survival was found, suggesting that a diverse polyclonal response may matter.

Source: blood, taken after dendritic cell vaccination. The chain was built from TRBV19 and TRBJ2-3; the D gene is possibly TRBD1, with 6 bases matching. The clonotype originates from a human donor with glioblastoma. The CDR3 in this case is CASSTQGSTDTQYF. DNA sequence: TGTGCCAGTAGTACCCAGGGGAGCACAGATACGCAGTATTTT.